This is a list of T cell receptor beta chains from one sample in a study of OX40 agonist ivuxolimab in advanced cancers. Only in-frame clones appear in the TCRdb table, and some are missing; sequencing was by immunoSEQ multiplex PCR. Of approximately 17,000 clones in the sample, over 75% were seen once. Sequenced here: CD4+ or CD8+ T cells sorted from blood, sampled in a trial of the OX40 agonist ivuxolimab. These receptors originate from an adult with an advanced solid tumor such as melanoma, head and neck, liver or kidney cancer. CDR3s leave out the opening cysteine and the closing phenylalanine or tryptophan.

>TRBJ2-1|TRBV7-2
ASSPKDFGRQF
>TRBJ1-1|TRBV27
ASSPGTGTEAF
>TRBJ2-7|TRBV27
ASSLNGDSYEQY
>TRBJ1-4|TRBV10-2
ASFSGEKLF
>TRBJ1-2|TRBV19
ASKVDYGYT
>TRBJ1-2|TRBV4-3
ASSPRGTYGYT
>TRBJ2-2|TRBV28
ASSFNGEREPAGELF
>TRBJ2-3|TRBV30
AWNGDRGQADTQY
>TRBJ2-2|TRBV7-8
ASSFSGTRTSGELF
>TRBJ2-4|TRBV7-3
ASSSLENHLAKNIQY
>TRBJ1-2|TRBV6-6
ASSYGGAYGYT
>TRBJ1-5|TRBV7-7
ASSLGPAQPQH
>TRBJ2-1|TRBV9
ASSPRGLAPNNEQF
>TRBJ1-3|TRBV6-5
ASSYRGAGLNTIY
>TRBJ2-7|TRBV7-9
ASSLVFGLGDRFRYEQY
>TRBJ2-7|TRBV25-1
ASRRERTSAYEQY
>TRBJ2-1|TRBV6-1
ASRLLAGVNNEQF
>TRBJ1-5|TRBV6-1
ASRPGQGDQPQH
>TRBJ1-1|TRBV15
ATSSQANTEAF
>TRBJ1-5|TRBV7-8
ASSLNGGQPQH
>TRBJ2-7|TRBV7-9
ASSYGTSGYEQY
>TRBJ2-2|TRBV19
ASSKKVGTGELF
>TRBJ1-5|TRBV5-5
ASSLFGEDQPQH
>TRBJ2-5|TRBV11-3
ASSPPLTGEGTQY
>TRBJ2-7|TRBV7-9
ASSIRYEQY
>TRBJ1-5|TRBV28
ASSPNRDFNQPQH
>TRBJ1-3|TRBV9
ASSVGGTPGNTIY
>TRBJ1-1|TRBV6-5
ASSYSRSRTTEAF
>TRBJ1-1|TRBV6-5
ASSSSGLQAF
>TRBJ2-7|TRBV6-5
ASNHGGTGLNEQY
>TRBJ2-7|TRBV29-1
SVAPEGGPYEQY
>TRBJ2-1|TRBV28
ASSLSSGTYNEQF
>TRBJ2-1|TRBV11-3
ASSSLDRNNNEQF
>TRBJ1-1|TRBV27
ASWNRVYTEAF
>TRBJ2-7|TRBV2
ASWHRVYEQY
>TRBJ1-1|TRBV2
ASDGGSEAF
>TRBJ2-3|TRBV9
ASSVAERTTDTQY
>TRBJ1-4|TRBV7-9
ASPAGDEKLF
>TRBJ2-6|TRBV28
ASNTGLGANVLT
>TRBJ1-2|TRBV5-4
ASSLPYSYGYT
>TRBJ1-1|TRBV19
ASRPGINTEAF
>TRBJ2-1|TRBV7-7
ASSASDRGNEQF
>TRBJ2-7|TRBV5-1
ASSLGGGDEQY
>TRBJ2-5|TRBV27
ASSLSYRGRRQETQY
>TRBJ2-1|TRBV6-5
ASRAGGGSEQF
>TRBJ2-1|TRBV27
ASSRASGYNEQF
>TRBJ2-3|TRBV5-1
ASSFPSRGLTDTQY
>TRBJ2-5|TRBV7-8
ASSLTLTGGRETQY
>TRBJ2-5|TRBV5-4
ASSHRISSGAQETQY
>TRBJ2-3|TRBV29-1
SVAAGISTDTQY
>TRBJ2-1|TRBV27
ASSDTSEYNEQF
>TRBJ2-7|TRBV6-5
ASSYGGEVNEQY
>TRBJ2-1|TRBV28
ASSFKPTSGSYNEQF
>TRBJ1-2|TRBV27
ASSGDLYGYT